This TCR beta chain was captured in a study of shared T cell receptors in the human thymus. Clones were sequenced by immunoSEQ multiplex PCR, and TCRdb holds only the in-frame ones, with some missing. The data show 450,000 to 650,000 clones, 75% to 80% seen once. CDR3 length equals 11 residues. CDR1 and CDR2 from the germline V gene are DFQATT and SNEGSKA (reference sequence). The same sample was also studied in work on human thymus T cells.

The TCR was taken from a boy under three years old with a congenital heart defect. The sequenced material came from thymocytes. The chain joins TRBV20-1 to TRBJ2-5, with 11 bases aligning to TRBD2. CDR3 in DNA: TGCAGCCGGACTAGCGGGGAGACCCAGTACTTC. Protein sequence: CSRTSGETQYF.